This is a list of T cell receptor beta chains from one sample in a study of blood T cell repertoires in COVID-19. Repertoires were generated with immunoSEQ multiplex PCR, while TCRdb's copy carries only in-frame clones and drops some. The data show just over 90,000 clones, under 90% seen once. The sample taken for sequencing was peripheral blood. Receptor source: a human donor with active COVID-19. The donor label of this sample is uncertain. CDR3s include the opening cysteine and the closing phenylalanine or tryptophan. Fields, in order: V gene, D gene, clone size, J gene, CDR3 DNA, CDR3 protein. D genes are given only for firm matches. Clone size is given for some rows only: seen once, a few or many times, or a class if the clone is expanded.

v_call: TRBV30; d_call: .; clone_size: .; j_call: TRBJ2-2; cdr3_nt: TGTGCCTGGACCCCAGTGGGGCAGGGGGGAACCGGGGAGCTGTTTTTT; cdr3_aa: CAWTPVGQGGTGELFF
v_call: TRBV11-2; d_call: .; clone_size: .; j_call: TRBJ1-3; cdr3_nt: TGTGCCAGCAGCCCCCAGGGGACTGGAAACACCATATATTTT; cdr3_aa: CASSPQGTGNTIYF
v_call: TRBV18; d_call: TRBD1; clone_size: .; j_call: TRBJ2-1; cdr3_nt: TGTGCCAGCTCACCACCACAGGGGCCCTACAATGAGCAGTTCTTC; cdr3_aa: CASSPPQGPYNEQFF
v_call: TRBV10-3; d_call: TRBD1; clone_size: .; j_call: TRBJ2-2; cdr3_nt: TGTGCCATCAGTGAAAATATGTTCATGAGACAGGGTTCTACCGGGGAGCTGTTTTTT; cdr3_aa: CAISENMFMRQGSTGELFF
v_call: TRBV9; d_call: TRBD1; clone_size: .; j_call: TRBJ1-6; cdr3_nt: TGTGCCAGCAGCGTAGTCCCGGGACAGGGCTCCTATAATTCACCCCTCCACTTT; cdr3_aa: CASSVVPGQGSYNSPLHF
v_call: TRBV3-1/TRBV3-2; d_call: .; clone_size: .; j_call: TRBJ1-6; cdr3_nt: TGTGCCAGCAGCCAAAGGACGTCAGGGGCACCCCTCCACTTT; cdr3_aa: CASSQRTSGAPLHF
v_call: TRBV4-1; d_call: TRBD1; clone_size: .; j_call: TRBJ1-1; cdr3_nt: TGCGCCAGCAGCCACTTCTGGACAGGCCTGAACACTGAAGCTTTCTTT; cdr3_aa: CASSHFWTGLNTEAFF
v_call: TRBV7-9; d_call: TRBD1; clone_size: .; j_call: TRBJ2-7; cdr3_nt: TGTGCCAGCAGCCCGCCCGGGACAGGGTTCGACGAGCAGTACTTC; cdr3_aa: CASSPPGTGFDEQYF
v_call: TRBV30; d_call: .; clone_size: .; j_call: TRBJ2-7; cdr3_nt: TGTGCCTGGAGCCGAGGGACAAACTACGAGCAGTACTTC; cdr3_aa: CAWSRGTNYEQYF
v_call: TRBV9; d_call: TRBD1; clone_size: .; j_call: TRBJ2-3; cdr3_nt: TGTGCCAGCAGCCCCGGGACAGGGGATTTAGCGGCAGATACGCAGTATTTT; cdr3_aa: CASSPGTGDLAADTQYF
v_call: TRBV28; d_call: TRBD2; clone_size: .; j_call: TRBJ2-3; cdr3_nt: TGTGCCAGCAGTTTTGACTGGCGAGCGGGGGGGCCCAAGATAGAGGCAGATACGCAGTATTTT; cdr3_aa: CASSFDWRAGGPKIEADTQYF
v_call: TRBV6-6; d_call: TRBD1; clone_size: once; j_call: TRBJ1-6; cdr3_nt: TGTGCCAGCAGTACCCGACAGGGCTGGTCACCCCTCCACTTT; cdr3_aa: CASSTRQGWSPLHF
v_call: TRBV2; d_call: TRBD2; clone_size: .; j_call: TRBJ2-3; cdr3_nt: TGTGCCAGCCTAGCGGGGGCCCACACAGATACGCAGTATTTT; cdr3_aa: CASLAGAHTDTQYF
v_call: TRBV30; d_call: TRBD1; clone_size: .; j_call: TRBJ2-3; cdr3_nt: TGTGCCTGGAGTGATCAGGGGGGCACAGATACGCAGTATTTT; cdr3_aa: CAWSDQGGTDTQYF